This T cell receptor beta chain stems from a study of blood T cell repertoires in COVID-19. Between the trimmed V and J ends, which lost 6 bases and 1 base, there was a span of 16 bases. Germline V gene lookup returns CDR1 SGHTA and CDR2 FQGNSA. The CDR3 sequence is 15 residues long. Method: immunoSEQ multiplex PCR; TCRdb's copy keeps in-frame clones and lacks some. The table records approximately 110,000 clones, approximately 85% of them present only once. This clone has just one count. The receptor comes from a man between 35 and 55 years old with acute or convalescent COVID-19. Specimen: peripheral blood. The chain has TRBV7-2 and TRBJ2-7; a weak D match, TRBD1 (8 bases). The CDR3 coding sequence is TGTGCCAGCAGAACTGGACAGGGAGGGTCCTACGAGCAGTACTTC. Encoded protein: CASRTGQGGSYEQYF.